This T cell receptor beta chain was observed in a study of response to subunit inactivated influenza vaccine. Study results and limitations: Authors suggested seasonal influenza vaccinations each recruit few new T cells.

TCRdb redid the calling of the RT-PCR reads with MiXCR, one entry per CDR3 protein. The sample holds around 500,000 distinct CDR3 sequences, 9.5% to 12% seen once. There are a few counts of this clonotype. The antigen remains undetermined. The CDR3 covers 14 residues. Germline V gene data show CDR1 as SQVTM and CDR2 as ANQGSEA. Trimming removed 4 bases from V and 0 bases from J; junction bases left unmatched: 5. The receptor was isolated from a man aged 45-65 years who received an inactivated influenza vaccine. The input for sequencing was PBMCs from blood, taken roughly 45 days after vaccination. The J gene is TRBJ1-2, the V gene TRBV29-1; 7 bases align to TRBD1. In DNA form, the CDR3 reads TGCAGCGTTGTCGGCAGGGGGACTAACTATGGCTACACCTTC. Protein: CSVVGRGTNYGYTF.